This is a list of T cell receptor beta chains from one sample in a study of blood T cells in healthy people across ages. TCRdb reprocessed the 5' RACE reads with MiXCR, giving one entry per CDR3 protein. Here the sample spans fewer than 700,000 distinct CDR3 sequences, 47% being singletons. The sequenced material came from blood. The receptor set was obtained from a man older than 75 in good health. Both conserved end residues are part of each CDR3. Fields, in order: D gene, clone size, V gene, J gene, CDR3 protein, CDR3 DNA. D genes are given only for firm matches. Size values are once, few and many counts, or a class for expanded clones, and some rows have none.

NA	NA	TRBV7-2	TRBJ1-2	CASSFFGQTNYGYTF	TGTGCCAGCAGCTTCTTCGGACAGACGAACTATGGCTACACCTTC
TRBD1	NA	TRBV12-3/TRBV12-4	TRBJ2-5	CASSFGQAAKTQYF	TGTGCCAGCAGTTTCGGACAGGCCGCCAAGACCCAGTACTTC
TRBD1	NA	TRBV14	TRBJ1-2	CASSQWTGGYGYTF	TGTGCCAGCAGCCAATGGACAGGGGGATATGGCTACACCTTC
NA	NA	TRBV7-2	TRBJ2-5	CASTRTGRYNEQYF	TGTGCCAGCACCCGAACGGGCAGGTACAATGAGCAGTACTTC
NA	NA	TRBV29-1	TRBJ2-3	CSVGFQRADTQYF	TGCAGCGTTGGGTTCCAGAGGGCAGATACGCAGTATTTT
NA	NA	TRBV7-9	TRBJ1-4	CASSGAGGPGEKLFF	TGTGCCAGCAGCGGGGCTGGGGGTCCGGGGGAAAAACTGTTTTTT
TRBD2	few	TRBV27	TRBJ2-7	CASSLGRTLNSYEQYF	TGTGCCAGCAGTCTCGGGAGGACACTGAATTCCTACGAGCAGTACTTC
TRBD1	NA	TRBV20-1	TRBJ2-2	CSAKDRRTNTGELFF	TGCAGTGCTAAGGACAGGAGAACGAACACCGGGGAGCTGTTTTTT
NA	NA	TRBV9	TRBJ1-5	CASGVGSAGETQHF	TGTGCCAGCGGCGTAGGCAGTGCAGGGGAGACCCAGCATTTT
NA	NA	TRBV9	TRBJ2-7	CASSVEWGDYEQYF	TGTGCCAGCAGCGTAGAGTGGGGTGACTACGAGCAGTACTTC
NA	NA	TRBV6-5	TRBJ1-1	CASSSPGSTEAFF	TGTGCCAGCAGTTCCCCAGGGAGCACTGAAGCTTTCTTT
TRBD2	NA	TRBV7-2	TRBJ2-1	CASSPASAGVSYNEQFF	TGTGCCAGCAGCCCCGCCTCAGCGGGGGTCTCCTACAATGAGCAGTTCTTC
TRBD2	NA	TRBV20-1	TRBJ2-5	CSASLAGRLQETQYF	TGCAGTGCTAGTCTAGCGGGCCGTTTACAAGAGACCCAGTACTTC
TRBD2	NA	TRBV20-1	TRBJ2-1	CSARTGTRSAQFF	TGCAGTGCTAGGACCGGGACTAGAAGTGCGCAGTTCTTC
NA	many	TRBV6-5	TRBJ2-7	CASSVTRLNEQYF	TGTGCCAGCAGTGTGACCCGGCTGAACGAGCAGTACTTC
TRBD2	few	TRBV11-1	TRBJ2-7	CASRLAGSYEQYF	TGTGCCAGCCGACTAGCGGGATCCTACGAGCAGTACTTC
NA	NA	TRBV2	TRBJ2-3	CARRDRGARTSTDTQYF	TGTGCCAGAAGGGACCGGGGGGCGCGAACTAGCACAGATACGCAGTATTTT